This TCR beta chain was recorded in a study of T cells in tuberculosis. Study observations and caveats: Active tuberculosis alpha repertoires lay closer to GMM-specific TCRs than controls'.

J was trimmed by 8 bases and V by 2 bases; bases with no gene match: 4. Germline-derived CDR1 and CDR2 are MRHNA and SNTAGT. The CDR3 covers 13 residues. On this clone: Its specificity is not known.

Generated by immunoSEQ multiplex PCR, the TCRdb table keeps only in-frame clones and is missing some. The sample lists 29,000 or so clones, roughly 93% occurring once. On average roughly 100,000 T cells per donor were immunosequenced. V is TRBV6-4 and J is TRBJ1-2; TRBD1 matches at 8 bases. This clonotype originated in a donor aged 10-30 years with latent tuberculosis or without tuberculosis infection. The sequencing input was PBMCs. Written as DNA, the CDR3 is TGTGCCAGCAGTGACGAAACAGGGGGAGGCTACACCTTC. It translates to CASSDETGGGYTF.